This TCR beta chain originates from a study of T-cell memory formation after mild COVID-19 (dated by TCRdb to the early 2020s). Looking at the study overall: TCR sequence clusters from the two donors were largely donor specific. Longitudinal TCRalpha and TCRbeta repertoire sequencing tracked T-cell clones expanding and contracting after mild COVID-19 in two donors. Two young, previously healthy adult volunteers made up the cohort, one male and one female.

This clonotype has at least ten counts. It lacks a known antigen. No per-base quality is available; no much larger clone lies one base away. Ficoll-Paque density gradient centrifugation was used to isolate PBMCs. The CDR3 starts with the cysteine, ends with the phenylalanine, and has 14 residues. Just the 42-base CDR3 DNA is kept, in frame starting at base 1. According to the germline V gene, CDR1 reads SGHDT and CDR2 reads YYEEEE. At the junction V is shortened by 3 bases and J by 4 bases; bases outside the gene matches: 4. Sequencing was carried out with an Illumina NovaSeq 6000. Using 5'RACE with constant-segment primers, TCRalpha and TCRbeta cDNA libraries were constructed, with sample barcodes and unique molecular identifiers added in the process. Trizol reagent was used to extract RNA from every sample. Libraries were amplified in two PCR steps, with a second sample barcode and Illumina TruSeq adapters added in the second step. Libraries were sequenced on an Illumina NovaSeq with 2 x 150 bp paired-end reads. The original methods were these. Demultiplexing of reads and collapsing into UMI-guided consensus sequences were performed with migec v1.2.7. Using mixcr v2.1.11, the UMI consensuses were aligned to TRA and TRB V and J templates and assembled into clonotypes. A clonotype was counted as expanded or contracted only when both edgeR and NoisET called the clonotype significant, with the noise models trained on biological replicates. For edgeR calls, the thresholds were a false discovery rate-adjusted p below 0.01 and a log2 fold-change of 1. As an exploratory analysis of dynamics, max-normalized trajectories of the 1000 most abundant clonotypes were examined by PCA with hierarchical clustering. The CD4 or CD8 phenotype of responding clones was assigned using the separately sequenced CD4+ and CD8+ repertoires. TCRdb passed the public sequencing reads through fastp at Q25 and MiXCR, retaining productive beta sequences. A single entry per CDR3 protein holds the most common genes and DNA from its merged rows. TCRdb, not the original authors, processed these V and J calls. The sample yields approximately 340,000 distinct CDR3 sequences; approximately 16% were counted once. Of the sample, about 22% falls within the top ten clones.

Results the study describes overall, beyond this receptor: The study included only two mild cases, and larger cohorts that include severe cases with pre-infection samples were judged to be necessary. The second-wave clones that peaked on day 37 were not confirmed to be SARS-CoV-2 specific. Some responding clones were detected in pre-infection memory, which suggested that pre-existing cross-reactive memory T cells had joined the SARS-CoV-2 response. Contracting CD4+ clones turned up mainly in the CM and EM memory subsets, whereas EMRA was where CD8+ clones were enriched. Clones contracting from day 15 to 85 had balanced CD4/CD8 phenotypes, while a second wave expanding from day 15 to 37 was biased towards CD4+.

The source of this sequence is a man between 18 and 35 years old who had mild COVID-19 (a few samples of this study predate the infection). The sample titles of this study are shuffled in the database, so cell type and time point are left out; the donor was told from shared clones. Rearrangement joined TRBV5-6 to TRBJ2-3, with 8 bases matching TRBD2. Sequenced sample: PBMCs or a T cell subset sorted from them (not recorded which). The CDR3 loop reads CASSYGLAPDTQYF. The sequence in DNA is TGTGCCAGCAGCTATGGACTAGCCCCAGATACGCAGTATTTT. Supplemented by the reference TRBV5-6 and TRBJ2-3 proteins around the CDR3, the complete variable domain is DAGVTQSPTHLIKTRGQQVTLRCSPKSGHDTVSWYQQALGQGPQFIFQYYEEEERQRGNFPDRFSGHQFPNYSSELNVNALLLGDSALYLCASSYGLAPDTQYFGPGTRLTVL.